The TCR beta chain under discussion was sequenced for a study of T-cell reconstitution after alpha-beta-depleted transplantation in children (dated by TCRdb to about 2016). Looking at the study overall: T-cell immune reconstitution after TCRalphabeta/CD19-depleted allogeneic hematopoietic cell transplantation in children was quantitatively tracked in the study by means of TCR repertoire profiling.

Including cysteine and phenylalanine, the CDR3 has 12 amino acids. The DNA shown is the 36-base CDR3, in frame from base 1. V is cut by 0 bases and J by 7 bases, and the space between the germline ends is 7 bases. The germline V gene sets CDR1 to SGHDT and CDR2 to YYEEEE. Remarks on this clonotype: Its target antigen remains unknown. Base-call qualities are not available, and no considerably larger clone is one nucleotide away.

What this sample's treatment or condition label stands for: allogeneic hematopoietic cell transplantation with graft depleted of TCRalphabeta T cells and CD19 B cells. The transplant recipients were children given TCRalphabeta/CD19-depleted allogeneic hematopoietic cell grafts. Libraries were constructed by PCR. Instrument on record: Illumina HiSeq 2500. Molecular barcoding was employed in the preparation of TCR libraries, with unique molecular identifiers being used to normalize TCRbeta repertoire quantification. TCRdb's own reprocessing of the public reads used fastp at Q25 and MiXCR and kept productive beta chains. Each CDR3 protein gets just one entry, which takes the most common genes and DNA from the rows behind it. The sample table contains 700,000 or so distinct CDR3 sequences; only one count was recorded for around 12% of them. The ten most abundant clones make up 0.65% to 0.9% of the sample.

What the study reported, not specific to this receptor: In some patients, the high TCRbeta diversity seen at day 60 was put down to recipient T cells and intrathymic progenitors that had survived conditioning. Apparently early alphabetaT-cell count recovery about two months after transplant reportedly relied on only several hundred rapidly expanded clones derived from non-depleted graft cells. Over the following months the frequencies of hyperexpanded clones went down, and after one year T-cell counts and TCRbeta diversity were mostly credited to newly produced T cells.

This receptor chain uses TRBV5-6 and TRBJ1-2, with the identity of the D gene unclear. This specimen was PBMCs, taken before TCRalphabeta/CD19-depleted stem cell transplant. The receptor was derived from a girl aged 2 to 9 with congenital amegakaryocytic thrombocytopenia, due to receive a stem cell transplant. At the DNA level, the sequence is TGTGCCAGCAGCTTGGCTCTCAGTGGCTACACCTTC. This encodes CASSLALSGYTF.